This TCR beta chain was sequenced in a study of cytomegalovirus exposure and HLA in healthy donors. The PCR had 60 Vbeta and 13 Jbeta primers. Per the original methods: Unique TCR beta chains numbered roughly 80 million in a later analysis, with around 10 million shared. The table came from immunoSEQ multiplex PCR; TCRdb's copy has only in-frame clones and leaves some out. The V and J calls and the clone size are those of that table, but D and trimming were determined from the DNA. The data show some 100,000 clones, around 82% seen once. The study's findings and limits: Investigators reported 150 to 200 TCR beta chains as tied to cytomegalovirus. Reports showed the classifier diagnosing cytomegalovirus status with high specificity and sensitivity. Earlier analysis found most TCR beta V segments productive about 90% or about 30% of the time.

This clone was found a few times. What it recognizes is unknown. The junction and the germline gene differ at one end; a read error may be behind it. The source of this sequence is a woman between 50 and 59 years old in good health and CMV-seropositive. Sequenced material: PBMCs.

For the CDR3, the DNA is TGTGCCACCAGTGGGGGCACCGAGCAGTACTTC. It yields the protein CATSGGTEQYF. V gene TRBV28 combines with J gene TRBJ2-7; maybe TRBD1 (6 bases). Germline CDR1 MDHEN, CDR2 SYDVKM. The CDR3 has 11 amino acids. Supplemented by reference TRBV28 and TRBJ2-7, the full variable domain reads DVKVTQSSRYLVKRTGEKVFLECVQDMDHENMFWYRQDPGLGLRLIYFSYDVKMKEKGDIPEGYSVSREKKERFSLILESASTNQTSMYLCATSGGTEQYFGPGTRLTVT.